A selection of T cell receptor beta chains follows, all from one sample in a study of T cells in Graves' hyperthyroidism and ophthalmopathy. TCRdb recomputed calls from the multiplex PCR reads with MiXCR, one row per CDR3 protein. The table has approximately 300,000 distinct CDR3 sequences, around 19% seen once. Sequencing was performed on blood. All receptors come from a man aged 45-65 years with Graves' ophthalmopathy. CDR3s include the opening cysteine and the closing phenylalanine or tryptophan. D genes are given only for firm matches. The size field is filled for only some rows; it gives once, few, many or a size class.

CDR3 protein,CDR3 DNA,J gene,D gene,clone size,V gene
CASSLDSLLTGYTF,TGCGCCAGCAGCTTGGACAGCCTCCTAACTGGCTACACCTTC,TRBJ1-2,.,few,TRBV5-1
CASSLVFGGRGADTQYF,TGTGCCAGCAGCTTAGTGTTTGGCGGGAGAGGGGCAGATACGCAGTATTTT,TRBJ2-3,TRBD2,many,TRBV7-2
CASTLQGASPLHF,TGTGCCAGCACCTTACAGGGGGCTTCACCCCTCCACTTT,TRBJ1-6,TRBD1,few,TRBV12-3/TRBV12-4
CASSYSTDYGYTF,TGTGCCAGCAGTTACTCCACAGACTATGGCTACACCTTC,TRBJ1-2,.,.,TRBV6-5
CASSEALTGANVLTF,TGTGCCAGCAGTGAAGCCCTGACTGGGGCCAACGTCCTGACTTTC,TRBJ2-6,.,.,TRBV6-1
CASSYRPGLTEAFF,TGTGCCAGCAGTTACCGACCTGGGCTCACTGAAGCTTTCTTT,TRBJ1-1,.,many,TRBV6-2/TRBV6-3
CASSISSVSGSYEQYF,TGTGCCAGTAGTATATCCTCCGTTAGCGGGAGCTACGAGCAGTACTTC,TRBJ2-7,TRBD2,.,TRBV19
CASSSGHVNTIYF,TGTGCCAGCAGCTCCGGACATGTCAACACCATATATTTT,TRBJ1-3,.,.,TRBV28
CAWKRGEYTDTQYF,TGTGCCTGGAAGAGAGGGGAGTACACAGATACGCAGTATTTT,TRBJ2-3,.,many,TRBV30
CASSFGGRGTENTQYF,TGTGCCAGCAGCTTTGGTGGGAGGGGCACTGAGAATACGCAGTATTTT,TRBJ2-3,TRBD2,few,TRBV5-8
CASSLVTGRTEAFF,TGTGCCAGCAGCTTAGTGACGGGGCGGACTGAAGCTTTCTTT,TRBJ1-1,.,many,TRBV11-2
CASKETGGNNSPLHF,TGTGCCAGCAAGGAGACAGGGGGGAACAATTCACCCCTCCACTTT,TRBJ1-6,TRBD1,few,TRBV3-1
CASSLKSGRGTHYEQYF,TGTGCCAGCAGCTTAAAGAGCGGGAGGGGGACTCACTACGAGCAGTACTTC,TRBJ2-7,TRBD2,.,TRBV13
CSVGQGATEAFF,TGCAGCGTTGGACAGGGGGCCACTGAAGCTTTCTTT,TRBJ1-1,TRBD1,few,TRBV29-1
CASSLSGTAIENTEAFF,TGTGCCAGCAGCTTATCCGGGACGGCCATAGAGAACACTGAAGCTTTCTTT,TRBJ1-1,.,many,TRBV7-2
CASRRDRARGDTQYF,TGTGCCAGCAGGCGGGACAGGGCCCGTGGAGATACGCAGTATTTT,TRBJ2-3,TRBD1,.,TRBV28
CSAHRGPGELFF,TGCAGTGCTCATAGGGGTCCCGGGGAGCTGTTTTTT,TRBJ2-2,.,many,TRBV20-1
CASTFSGRAVDEQFF,TGTGCCAGCACCTTTAGCGGGAGGGCCGTCGATGAGCAGTTCTTC,TRBJ2-1,TRBD2,few,TRBV12-3/TRBV12-4
CAWSGGVQGEQFF,TGTGCCTGGAGTGGGGGAGTCCAAGGCGAGCAGTTCTTC,TRBJ2-1,.,many,TRBV30
CATSRQDGSPLHF,TGTGCCACCAGCAGGCAGGATGGTTCACCCCTCCACTTT,TRBJ1-6,.,.,TRBV15
CASSPGQLNSYEQYF,TGTGCCAGCAGCCCAGGACAGCTTAACTCCTACGAGCAGTACTTC,TRBJ2-7,.,few,TRBV5-4
CASSESGQGWVLGNQPQHF,TGTGCCAGCAGTGAATCTGGACAGGGTTGGGTGCTGGGCAATCAGCCCCAGCATTTT,TRBJ1-5,TRBD1,many,TRBV2
CASSPGGEWSYEQYF,TGTGCCAGCTCACCGGGAGGGGAGTGGTCCTACGAGCAGTACTTC,TRBJ2-7,TRBD2,.,TRBV18
CSARIGQGVIEQYF,TGCAGTGCTAGGATCGGACAGGGAGTGATCGAGCAGTACTTC,TRBJ2-7,TRBD1,few,TRBV20-1
CATSDSSTGASSADTQYF,TGTGCCACCAGTGATTCCTCTACAGGGGCATCGAGCGCAGATACGCAGTATTTT,TRBJ2-3,TRBD1,many,TRBV24-1
CASSYIRKTSGGYNEQFF,TGTGCCAGCAGTTACATTAGAAAGACTAGCGGAGGCTACAATGAGCAGTTCTTC,TRBJ2-1,TRBD2,.,TRBV6-2/TRBV6-3
CASSWNAGGGEQFF,TGTGCCAGCAGCTGGAATGCGGGAGGGGGTGAGCAGTTCTTC,TRBJ2-1,TRBD2,few,TRBV5-6
CASSPTGTRSYEQYF,TGTGCCAGCAGCCCCACCGGGACGCGTTCCTACGAGCAGTACTTC,TRBJ2-7,.,few,TRBV5-4
CASSLVSGHADGYTF,TGTGCCAGCAGCTTGGTATCCGGACACGCCGATGGCTACACCTTC,TRBJ1-2,.,once,TRBV7-9
CSARASGKRNEQFF,TGCAGTGCCCGAGCGAGCGGGAAACGGAATGAGCAGTTCTTC,TRBJ2-1,TRBD2,few,TRBV20-1
CSARSSGTTEETQYF,TGCAGTGCTAGATCCTCCGGGACTACCGAAGAGACCCAGTACTTC,TRBJ2-5,TRBD2,many,TRBV20-1
CASSPGDLYEQYF,TGTGCCAGCAGCCCGGGGGATCTCTACGAGCAGTACTTC,TRBJ2-7,.,few,TRBV9
CASRGQGYNEQFF,TGTGCCAGCAGGGGACAGGGCTACAATGAGCAGTTCTTC,TRBJ2-1,TRBD1,.,TRBV6-2/TRBV6-3
CSAPDQSGVCNQPQHF,TGCAGCGCCCCGGACCAATCGGGCGTGTGCAATCAGCCCCAGCATTTT,TRBJ1-5,.,many,TRBV29-1
CASSPSGGYTGELFF,TGTGCCAGCAGCCCTAGCGGAGGGTACACCGGGGAGCTGTTTTTT,TRBJ2-2,TRBD2,many,TRBV3-1
CASSLDSVLRGYGYTF,TGCGCCAGCAGCTTAGATTCAGTGCTCAGGGGCTATGGCTACACCTTC,TRBJ1-2,.,many,TRBV5-1
CASSQNYRGKTDTQYF,TGTGCCAGCAGCCAAAACTATCGAGGGAAAACAGATACGCAGTATTTT,TRBJ2-3,.,few,TRBV14
CASSSRGAVYNEKLFF,TGTGCCAGCAGTTCCCGGGGGGCAGTCTATAATGAAAAACTGTTTTTT,TRBJ1-4,.,.,TRBV28
CASSPPWGTDTQYF,TGCGCCAGCAGCCCCCCCTGGGGCACAGATACGCAGTATTTT,TRBJ2-3,.,.,TRBV5-1
CASSVGGVGLAYEQYF,TGTGCCAGCAGCGTAGGAGGTGTGGGGCTAGCCTACGAGCAGTACTTC,TRBJ2-7,.,few,TRBV9
CASSLSGGLAGGRSSYNEQFF,TGTGCCAGCAGTTTATCCGGAGGACTAGCGGGAGGGCGGAGCTCCTACAATGAGCAGTTCTTC,TRBJ2-1,TRBD2,.,TRBV28
CASSFPGSNTGELFF,TGTGCCAGCAGCTTCCCGGGGTCGAACACCGGGGAGCTGTTTTTT,TRBJ2-2,.,many,TRBV13